The clone carrying this T cell receptor beta chain was found a few times. This specimen belongs to a study of beta chain features in type 1 diabetes. Every bit of the isolated RNA underwent reverse transcription, so sequencing read expressed TCRB transcripts. Clones were sequenced by immunoSEQ multiplex PCR, and TCRdb holds only the in-frame ones, with some missing. The data hold some 900,000 clones, with about 17% observed a single time. This sequence originates from a young woman in good health. The sequencing sample was made of naive CD4+ T cells from blood.

CDR3 sequence (DNA): TGTGCCAGCAGGCCAATCGGGGGGGAATTCGAGCATTTT. Its protein product is CASRPIGGEFEHF. This sequence joins TRBV27 and TRBJ1-5; weak D call: TRBD1 (5 bases). Trimming left V 6 bases short and J 14 bases short, with 20 bases between. The CDR3 has 13 residues. Per the germline V gene, CDR1 is MNHEY and CDR2 is SMNVEV (reference sequence).